A selection of T cell receptor beta chains follows, all from one sample in a study of blood T cell repertoires in COVID-19. The data were produced by immunoSEQ multiplex PCR, yet TCRdb's version contains in-frame clones alone and is incomplete. The sample holds over 200,000 clones, around 88% seen once. The sequencing sample was made of peripheral blood. These receptors were collected from a man older than 75 with acute or convalescent COVID-19. Each CDR3 is given with its conserved first and last residue. D genes are given only for firm matches. Expanded clones get a size class; other rows say once, few or many, or leave the size out.

>TRBV7-8|TRBJ2-4|NA|NA
TGTGCCAGCAGCCCCGCGGGCAAAAACATTCAGTACTTC
CASSPAGKNIQYF
>TRBV6-1|TRBJ1-2|NA|NA
TGTGCCAGCAGTGAAGCAACAGGGCGCGATGGCTACACCTTC
CASSEATGRDGYTF
>TRBV18|TRBJ2-1|TRBD2|NA
TGTGCCAGCTCACCAGGGACTAGCACCGGCAATGAGCAGTTCTTC
CASSPGTSTGNEQFF
>TRBV10-3|TRBJ1-3|NA|NA
TGTGCCATCAGTGAGAGGGGGGGCGCGGGAAACACCATATATTTT
CAISERGGAGNTIYF
>TRBV27|TRBJ2-3|TRBD2|NA
TGTGCCAGCAGTTTATTCCCCAGGGTCCCAGGGACTAGCGGGATGGGAGATACGCAGTATTTT
CASSLFPRVPGTSGMGDTQYF
>TRBV3-1/TRBV3-2|TRBJ2-3|NA|once
TGTGCCAGCAGCCAAGTAGGGGGACCCACAGATACGCAGTATTTT
CASSQVGGPTDTQYF
>TRBV24-1|TRBJ2-3|NA|NA
TGTGCCACCAGTGATTTTACCCGGGGAGAAGATCAACTTACGCAGTATTTT
CATSDFTRGEDQLTQYF
>TRBV3-1/TRBV3-2|TRBJ1-6|TRBD1|NA
TGTGCCAGCAGCCTAACTCGTCCCGGGACAGGTTTAGTTTCACCCCTCCACTTT
CASSLTRPGTGLVSPLHF
>TRBV6-6|TRBJ2-2|NA|NA
TGTGCCAGCAGTTACTCATCATCGAACACCGGGGAGCTGTTTTTT
CASSYSSSNTGELFF
>TRBV13|TRBJ2-3|NA|once
TGTGCCAGCAGGACTAACCTACTAGCTGACACGCAGTATTTT
CASRTNLLADTQYF
>TRBV28|TRBJ2-1|TRBD1|NA
TGTGCCAGCAGCCGTCCCGGGACAGTGAACTACAATGAGCAGTTCTTC
CASSRPGTVNYNEQFF
>TRBV10-2|TRBJ2-5|NA|NA
TGCGCCAGCAGTGAGCTGGGCACACACGAGACCCAGTACTTC
CASSELGTHETQYF
>TRBV18|TRBJ1-3|NA|NA
TGTGCCAGCTCTCAGTCCGAGGAAAACACCATATATTTT
CASSQSEENTIYF
>TRBV6-2/TRBV6-3|TRBJ1-1|NA|NA
TGTGCCAGCAGTTACCACGGGGGGTTGACAGGCACTGAAGCTTTCTTT
CASSYHGGLTGTEAFF
>TRBV5-4|TRBJ2-5|TRBD1|NA
TGTGCCATCCAGGGGGCTATAGGGGAGACCCAGTACTTC
CAIQGAIGETQYF
>TRBV11-1|TRBJ2-7|NA|once
TGTGCCAGCAGCCGCATAGGGACTGAAAGGGAGCAGTACTTC
CASSRIGTEREQYF
>TRBV15|TRBJ1-2|TRBD1|NA
TGTGCCACCAGCACGGACAGGCAATTCTATGGCTACACCTTC
CATSTDRQFYGYTF
>TRBV4-2|TRBJ2-3|NA|NA
TGTGCCAGCAGCCGGCCGGCGGCCCAGGATACGCAGTATTTT
CASSRPAAQDTQYF
>TRBV7-3|TRBJ2-3|TRBD1|few
TGTGCCAGCAGCCGACAGGGTCAGGCAGATACGCAGTATTTT
CASSRQGQADTQYF
>TRBV2|TRBJ1-1|NA|NA
TGTGCCAGCAGTGCTACAGCCAGTATGAACACTGAAGCTTTCTTT
CASSATASMNTEAFF
>TRBV24-1|TRBJ1-2|NA|NA
TGTGCCACCAGTCAAGGGACACCGGGGGGCTACACCTTC
CATSQGTPGGYTF
>TRBV3-1/TRBV3-2|TRBJ2-1|TRBD2|few
TGTGCCAGCAGCCAGGGCGGGGGGTGGTACAATGAGCAGTTCTTC
CASSQGGGWYNEQFF
>TRBV5-1|TRBJ2-2|TRBD2|NA
TGCGCCAGCAGCCCGGGGGCTAGCGGGGGTGTCACCGGGGAGCTGTTTTTT
CASSPGASGGVTGELFF
>TRBV5-1|TRBJ1-5|NA|few
TGCGCCAGCAGCCCGGACAGCGGCAATCAGCCCCAGCATTTT
CASSPDSGNQPQHF
>TRBV9|TRBJ2-1|NA|NA
TGTGCCAGCAGCGTAGAGGGAGGGGGGTACAATGAGCAGTTCTTC
CASSVEGGGYNEQFF
>TRBV9|TRBJ2-7|NA|NA
TGTGCCAGCAGCCCGGGGACTCCTTCGGAGCAGTACTTC
CASSPGTPSEQYF
>TRBV5-5|TRBJ1-5|TRBD1|NA
TGTGCCAGCAGCTCCGGACAGGGGGAGCAGCCCCAGCATTTT
CASSSGQGEQPQHF
>TRBV9|TRBJ2-5|TRBD2|NA
TGTGCCAGCAGCGTAGCTAGCGGGAGCAGTGAGACCCAGTACTTC
CASSVASGSSETQYF
>TRBV15|TRBJ1-1|NA|NA
TGTGCCACCGCCGCGGTATCCGGGGGAAGGACTGAAGCTTTCTTT
CATAAVSGGRTEAFF
>TRBV5-6|TRBJ2-7|TRBD1|NA
TGTGCCAGCAGCATACAGGGGAAACCCTACGAGCAGTACTTC
CASSIQGKPYEQYF
>TRBV30|TRBJ1-1|NA|NA
TGTGCCTGGACCACCCGGCGGGCCTCAGAGAAAGCTTTCTTT
CAWTTRRASEKAFF
>TRBV5-4|TRBJ1-6|NA|NA
TGTGCCAGCAGCTGGACACCTTTGAGCTCCTATAATTCACCCCTCCACTTT
CASSWTPLSSYNSPLHF
>TRBV7-9|TRBJ2-7|NA|once
TGTGCCAGCAGCTTCGCCGAGATCCCCTACGAGCAGTACTTC
CASSFAEIPYEQYF
>TRBV5-1|TRBJ2-2|TRBD2|NA
TGCGCCAGCAGTCTAGCGGGGGAGCACACCGGGGAGCTGTTTTTT
CASSLAGEHTGELFF
>TRBV9|TRBJ1-1|TRBD1|NA
TGTGCCAGCAGACTGGGGACAGCGAACACTGAAGCTTTCTTT
CASRLGTANTEAFF
>TRBV2|TRBJ2-1|TRBD2|once
TGTGCCAGCAGTGTGGATAGCGGGAGATGGTTCTTC
CASSVDSGRWFF
>TRBV4-1|TRBJ1-3|TRBD1|NA
TGCGCCAGCAGCCAAGAGGGGCGAGGGGGCTACTCTGGAAACACCATATATTTT
CASSQEGRGGYSGNTIYF
>TRBV7-2|TRBJ2-3|TRBD2|NA
TGTGCCAGCAGCTTAGTCGCGGCTAGCGGGGGCACAGATACGCAGTATTTT
CASSLVAASGGTDTQYF
>TRBV19|TRBJ2-3|TRBD2|NA
TGTGCCAGTAGTATAGAACTAGCGGGGGGCACAGATACGCAGTATTTT
CASSIELAGGTDTQYF
>TRBV7-7|TRBJ2-2|NA|NA
TGTGCCAGCAGCCCGTATAGTCACGGGGAGCTGTTTTTT
CASSPYSHGELFF
>TRBV5-1|TRBJ1-2|NA|NA
TGCGCCAGCAGGGACAGCCTGGGGGGCTACACCTTC
CASRDSLGGYTF
>TRBV6-1|TRBJ1-5|TRBD1|NA
TGTGCCAGCAGTGTAAGGACAGGGGGCCAGAGGAATCAGCCCCAGCATTTT
CASSVRTGGQRNQPQHF
>TRBV3-1/TRBV3-2|TRBJ1-1|NA|NA
TGTGCCAGCAGCCATGCTACAGGCGGTGAAGCTTTCTTT
CASSHATGGEAFF
>TRBV12-3/TRBV12-4|TRBJ2-5|NA|NA
TGTGCCAGCAGTGGAGTGGAGACCCAGTACTTC
CASSGVETQYF
>TRBV19|TRBJ2-3|NA|NA
TGTGCCAGTATTGGAGGGAGAAACACAGATACGCAGTATTTT
CASIGGRNTDTQYF